This is a list of T cell receptor beta chains from one sample in a study of blood T cell repertoires in COVID-19. Profiling relied on immunoSEQ multiplex PCR, and the TCRdb table lists in-frame clones only, not all of them. The table has some 400,000 clones, 89% seen once. The sample comprised PBMCs or T cells enriched from blood (not recorded which). These receptors were collected from a woman aged 25 to 39 who had recovered from COVID-19. Each CDR3 is given with its conserved first and last residue. The D gene is left open where the match is weak. Only part of the rows carry a size: once, few, many, or a class if the clone is expanded.

v_gene,j_gene,d_gene,abundance,CDR3nt,CDR3aa
TRBV2,TRBJ2-2,TRBD1,.,TGTGCCAGCAGTGCCGGGACAGGAATAAGGTACACCGGGGAGCTGTTTTTT,CASSAGTGIRYTGELFF
TRBV16,TRBJ1-6,TRBD1,.,TGTGCCAGCAGCCAAGCCTCCCGGACAGGGTTAGGATCACCCCTCCACTTT,CASSQASRTGLGSPLHF
TRBV10-3,TRBJ2-7,TRBD1,.,TGTGCCATCAGGATTTTCGACAGGGAAGTTGGGGTCTACGAGCAGTACTTC,CAIRIFDREVGVYEQYF
TRBV11-2,TRBJ2-5,.,.,TGTGCCAGCAGCCCGCGGGTGACCCAGTACTTC,CASSPRVTQYF
TRBV28,TRBJ1-5,.,.,TGTGCCAGCGGGGGCCGGCGTAGCAATCAGCCCCAGCATTTT,CASGGRRSNQPQHF
TRBV5-1,TRBJ2-5,TRBD1,.,TGCGCCAGCAGTTCGGGACAGGGAAGAGAGACCCAGTACTTC,CASSSGQGRETQYF
TRBV5-6,TRBJ1-5,.,.,TGTGCCAGCAGCTTCTACACAACCGGGACAAATAGCAATCAGCCCCAGCATTTT,CASSFYTTGTNSNQPQHF
TRBV20-1,TRBJ1-5,.,.,TGCAGTGCTAGTAGGACTGGGATAGAGGATCAGCCCCAGCATTTT,CSASRTGIEDQPQHF
TRBV27,TRBJ1-2,TRBD1,.,TGTGCCAGCAGTTTGATAGGACAGGCGGCAGGCTATGGCTACACCTTC,CASSLIGQAAGYGYTF
TRBV7-9,TRBJ2-3,TRBD2,.,TGTGCCAGCAGCCTACTAGCGGGGGGAGGAGATACGCAGTATTTT,CASSLLAGGGDTQYF
TRBV7-9,TRBJ2-5,.,.,TGTGCCAGCAGCTTACACAAGGGGGAGACCCAGTACTTC,CASSLHKGETQYF
TRBV30,TRBJ1-1,TRBD1,.,TGTGCCTGGAGTGGACAGGGAAATTCTGAAGCTTTCTTT,CAWSGQGNSEAFF
TRBV19,TRBJ1-5,.,few,TGTGCCAGTACCATGACAGTATTGGGCGGCAATCAGCCCCAGCATTTT,CASTMTVLGGNQPQHF
TRBV5-1,TRBJ2-3,TRBD2,.,TGCGCCAGCAGCTTGGTCCCGGGACTAGCGGGAGGTGCCTCCGATACGCAGTATTTT,CASSLVPGLAGGASDTQYF
TRBV7-9,TRBJ1-2,.,.,TGTGCCAGCAGCCGAGCTAACTATGGCTACACCTTC,CASSRANYGYTF
TRBV7-9,TRBJ1-2,.,.,TGTGCCAGCCAGTGGGGGACATCCTATGGCTACACCTTC,CASQWGTSYGYTF
TRBV4-3,TRBJ1-1,.,.,TGCGCCAGCAGCCAAGATCAGCGGGGGCCGGTGAACACTGAAGCTTTCTTT,CASSQDQRGPVNTEAFF
TRBV5-1,TRBJ1-1,.,.,TGCGCCAGCAGCTTGGGCTCCCGGGACACGCAAGCTTTCTTT,CASSLGSRDTQAFF
TRBV3-1/TRBV3-2,TRBJ2-1,TRBD1,few,TGTGCCAGCAGCCAAGGGACAGGGGGCTTCAATGAGCAGTTCTTC,CASSQGTGGFNEQFF
TRBV27,TRBJ1-6,.,.,TGTGCCAGCAGTTTACTAGTAGTAAATTCACCCCTCCACTTT,CASSLLVVNSPLHF
TRBV6-5,TRBJ1-1,.,.,TGTGCCAGCAGTTACTCGCAGAGGTTGAACACTGAAGCTTTCTTT,CASSYSQRLNTEAFF
TRBV19,TRBJ2-7,TRBD2,.,TGTGCCAGTAGTAACACACCATCTAGCGGGAATTCTCCCTACGAGCAGTACTTC,CASSNTPSSGNSPYEQYF
TRBV5-1,TRBJ1-6,.,.,TGCGCCAGCAGCATGGGCGAATCACCCCTCCACTTT,CASSMGESPLHF
TRBV18,TRBJ2-6,TRBD1,.,TGTGCCAGCTCACCCGGACAGGGGGGCCCTACGGGTGGGGCCAACGTCCTGACTTTC,CASSPGQGGPTGGANVLTF
TRBV9,TRBJ2-5,.,.,TGTGCCAGCAGCGTAGACAGGGCACTTGTCGGGACCCAGTACTTC,CASSVDRALVGTQYF
TRBV3-1/TRBV3-2,TRBJ1-1,.,.,TGTGCCAGCAGCCCCCGACAGGCTATGGGGAACACTGAAGCTTTCTTT,CASSPRQAMGNTEAFF
TRBV12-3/TRBV12-4,TRBJ1-4,.,.,TGTGCCAGCACCTTATCCAATGAAAAACTGTTTTTT,CASTLSNEKLFF
TRBV25-1,TRBJ1-6,TRBD1,.,TGTGCCAGCAGTGGGACAGGGGGCGTCGGTTTACCCCTCCACTTT,CASSGTGGVGLPLHF
TRBV27,TRBJ1-5,TRBD1,.,TGTGCCAGCGCCCAACAGGGGGCTTCAGGACAGCCCCAGCATTTT,CASAQQGASGQPQHF
TRBV7-8,TRBJ2-5,TRBD2,.,TGTGCCAGCAGCTATCGGACTAGGTCAGAGACCCAGTACTTC,CASSYRTRSETQYF
TRBV4-2,TRBJ1-1,.,few,TGTGCCAGCAGCCCGACGGACTTCTCGAGGAACACTGAAGCTTTCTTT,CASSPTDFSRNTEAFF
TRBV11-3,TRBJ2-2,.,.,TGTGCCAGCAGCTTAGCAGCGAACACCGGGGAGCTGTTTTTT,CASSLAANTGELFF
TRBV5-1,TRBJ1-2,.,.,TGCGCCAGCAGCTTTGAGGGAAGAGATGGCTACACCTTC,CASSFEGRDGYTF
TRBV7-2,TRBJ1-2,.,few,TGTGCCAGCAGCTTAGTACAGGGCTATGGCTACACCTTC,CASSLVQGYGYTF
TRBV2,TRBJ2-2,TRBD1,.,TGTGCCAGCAGTTACGGTTTGACAGGGGTAGACACCGGGGAGCTGTTTTTT,CASSYGLTGVDTGELFF
TRBV19,TRBJ2-1,TRBD2,.,TGTGCCAGTAGTATCCTATCTAGCGGAGTTAACAATGAGCAGTTCTTC,CASSILSSGVNNEQFF
TRBV5-1,TRBJ2-7,TRBD1,.,TGCGCCAGCACCGAGATGGTAGGGGGGACAGGGTCCTACGAGCAGTACTTC,CASTEMVGGTGSYEQYF
TRBV9,TRBJ2-1,TRBD2,.,TGTGCCAGCAGCGGAAAATACTCGGGGGGTCCATACAATGAGCAGTTCTTC,CASSGKYSGGPYNEQFF
TRBV14,TRBJ2-6,TRBD2,once,TGTGCCAGCAGCCCTTCGGGACTAGCGGTTATCTCTGGGGCCAACGTCCTGACTTTC,CASSPSGLAVISGANVLTF
TRBV28,TRBJ1-5,TRBD1,.,TGTGCCAGCAGTTCCCGACAGGGGGCTTTTGGCAATCAGCCCCAGCATTTT,CASSSRQGAFGNQPQHF